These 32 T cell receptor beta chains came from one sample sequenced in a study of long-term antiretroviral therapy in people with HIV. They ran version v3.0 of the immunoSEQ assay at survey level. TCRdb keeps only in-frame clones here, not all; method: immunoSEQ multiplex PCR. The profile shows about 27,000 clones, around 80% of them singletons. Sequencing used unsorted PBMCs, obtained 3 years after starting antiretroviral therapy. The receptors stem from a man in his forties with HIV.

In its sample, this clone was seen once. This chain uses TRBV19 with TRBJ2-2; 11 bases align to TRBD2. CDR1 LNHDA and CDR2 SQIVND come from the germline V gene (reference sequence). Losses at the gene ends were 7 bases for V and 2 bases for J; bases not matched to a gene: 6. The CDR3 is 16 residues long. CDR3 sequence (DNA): TGTGCCAGTAAGCTAGCGGGGGGATCAAACACCGGGGAGCTGTTTTTT. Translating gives CASKLAGGSNTGELFF. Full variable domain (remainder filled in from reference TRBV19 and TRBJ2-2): DGGITQSPKYLFRKEGQNVTLSCEQNLNHDAMYWYRQDPGQGLRLIYYSQIVNDFQKGDIAEGYSVSREKKESFPLTVTSAQKNPTAFYLCASKLAGGSNTGELFFGEGSRLTVL.

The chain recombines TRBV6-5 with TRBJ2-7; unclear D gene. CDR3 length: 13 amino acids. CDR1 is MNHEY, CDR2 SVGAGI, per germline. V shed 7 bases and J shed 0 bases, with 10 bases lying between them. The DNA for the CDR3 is TGTGCCAGCATTGGTTCGAGCTCCTACGAGCAGTACTTC. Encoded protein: CASIGSSSYEQYF.

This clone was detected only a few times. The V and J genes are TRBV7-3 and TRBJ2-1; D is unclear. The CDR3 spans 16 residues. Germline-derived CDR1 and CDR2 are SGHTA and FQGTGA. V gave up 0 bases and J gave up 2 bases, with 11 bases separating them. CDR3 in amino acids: CASSLTFSPAYNEQFF. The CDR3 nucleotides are TGTGCCAGCAGCTTAACCTTTTCCCCGGCCTACAATGAGCAGTTCTTC.

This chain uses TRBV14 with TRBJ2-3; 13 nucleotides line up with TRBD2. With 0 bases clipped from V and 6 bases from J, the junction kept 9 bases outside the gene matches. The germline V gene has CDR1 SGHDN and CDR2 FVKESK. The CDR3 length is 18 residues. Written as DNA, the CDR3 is TGTGCCAGCAGCCAAGACCCGGGACTAGCGGGATGGAGTGATACGCAGTATTTT. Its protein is CASSQDPGLAGWSDTQYF.

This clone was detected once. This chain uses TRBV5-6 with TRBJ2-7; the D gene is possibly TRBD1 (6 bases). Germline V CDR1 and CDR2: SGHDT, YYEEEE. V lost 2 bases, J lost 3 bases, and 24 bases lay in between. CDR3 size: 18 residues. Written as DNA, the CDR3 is TGTGCCAGCAGCTTCTTTGATAGAAGGACAGAAAGTCGCTACGAGCAGTACTTC. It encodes CASSFFDRRTESRYEQYF.

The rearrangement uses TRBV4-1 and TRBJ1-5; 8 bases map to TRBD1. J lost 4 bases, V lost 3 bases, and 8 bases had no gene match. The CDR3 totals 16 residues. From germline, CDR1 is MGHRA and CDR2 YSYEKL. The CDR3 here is CASSQGTDRENQPQHF. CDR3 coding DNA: TGCGCCAGCAGCCAGGGGACGGACAGGGAGAATCAGCCCCAGCATTTT.

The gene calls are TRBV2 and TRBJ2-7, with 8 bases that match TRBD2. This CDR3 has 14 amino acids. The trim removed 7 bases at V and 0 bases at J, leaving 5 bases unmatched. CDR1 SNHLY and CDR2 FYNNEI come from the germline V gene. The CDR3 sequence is CASIGGGRSYEQYF. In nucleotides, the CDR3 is TGTGCCAGCATCGGGGGGGGTCGCTCCTACGAGCAGTACTTC.

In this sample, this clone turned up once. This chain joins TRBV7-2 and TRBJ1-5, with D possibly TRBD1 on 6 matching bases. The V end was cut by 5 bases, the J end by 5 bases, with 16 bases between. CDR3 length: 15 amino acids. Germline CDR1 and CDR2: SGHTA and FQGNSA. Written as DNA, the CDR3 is TGTGCCAGCAGCCTCGGGGGGGGCTATGATCAGCCCCAGCATTTT. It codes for CASSLGGGYDQPQHF.

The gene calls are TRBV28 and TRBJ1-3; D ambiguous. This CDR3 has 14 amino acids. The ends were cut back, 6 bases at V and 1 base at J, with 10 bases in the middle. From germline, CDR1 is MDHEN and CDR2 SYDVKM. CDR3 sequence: CASRGWKSGNTIYF. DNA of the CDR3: TGTGCCAGCAGGGGTTGGAAGTCTGGAAACACCATATATTTT.

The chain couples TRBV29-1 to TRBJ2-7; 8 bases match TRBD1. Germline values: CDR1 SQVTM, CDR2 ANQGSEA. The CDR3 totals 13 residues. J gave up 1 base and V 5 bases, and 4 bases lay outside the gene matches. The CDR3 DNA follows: TGCAGCGTTTCTCAGGGGGCATCCTACGAGCAGTACTTC. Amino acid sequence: CSVSQGASYEQYF.

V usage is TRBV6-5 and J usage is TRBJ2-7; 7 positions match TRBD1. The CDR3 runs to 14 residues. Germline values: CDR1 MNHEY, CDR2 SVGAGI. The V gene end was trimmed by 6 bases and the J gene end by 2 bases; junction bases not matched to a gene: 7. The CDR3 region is CASSLGQVTYEQYF. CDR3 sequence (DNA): TGTGCCAGCAGCCTCGGACAGGTTACCTACGAGCAGTACTTC.

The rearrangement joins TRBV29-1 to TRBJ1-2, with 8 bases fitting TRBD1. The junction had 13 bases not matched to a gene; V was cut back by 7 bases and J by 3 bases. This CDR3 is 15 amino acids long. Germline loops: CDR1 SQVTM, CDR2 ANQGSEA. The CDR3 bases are TGCAGCGCTGGGACAGGCGGAATCGAAGACTATGGCTACACCTTC. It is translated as CSAGTGGIEDYGYTF.

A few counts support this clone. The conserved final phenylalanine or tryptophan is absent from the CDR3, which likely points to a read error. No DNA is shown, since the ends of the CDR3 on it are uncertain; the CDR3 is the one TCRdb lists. The CDR3 spells CASSFRPYVL. The V gene is TRBV11-2, the J gene TRBJ2-7. The CDR3 adds up to 10 amino acids, both ends counted. CDR1 SGHAT and CDR2 FQNNGV come from the germline V gene.

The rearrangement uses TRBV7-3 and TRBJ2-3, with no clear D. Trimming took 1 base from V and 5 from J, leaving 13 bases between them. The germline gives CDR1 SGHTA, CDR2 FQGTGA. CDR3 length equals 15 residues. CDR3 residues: CASSLNPSYGDTQYF. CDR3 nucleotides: TGTGCCAGCAGCTTAAACCCCTCTTACGGAGATACGCAGTATTTT.

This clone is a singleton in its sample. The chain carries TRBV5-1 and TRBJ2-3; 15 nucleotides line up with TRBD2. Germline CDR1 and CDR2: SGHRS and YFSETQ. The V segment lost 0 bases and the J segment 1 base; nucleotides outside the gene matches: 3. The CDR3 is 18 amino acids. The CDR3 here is CASSLGTSGRAGTDTQYF. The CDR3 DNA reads TGCGCCAGCAGCTTGGGGACTAGCGGGAGGGCCGGCACAGATACGCAGTATTTT. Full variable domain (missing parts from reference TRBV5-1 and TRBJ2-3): KAGVTQTPRYLIKTRGQQVTLSCSPISGHRSVSWYQQTPGQGLQFLFEYFSETQRNKGNFPGRFSGRQFSNSRSEMNVSTLELGDSALYLCASSLGTSGRAGTDTQYFGPGTRLTVL.

CDR3 sequence: CASSHLGETQYF. CDR3 bases: TGTGCCAGCAGTCACCTCGGGGAGACCCAGTACTTC. The chain recombines TRBV6-1 with TRBJ2-5; D unresolved. In germline, CDR1 is MNHNS, CDR2 SASEGT. This CDR3 contains 12 residues. Between the trimmed V and J ends, which lost 5 bases and 5 bases, there was a span of 9 bases.

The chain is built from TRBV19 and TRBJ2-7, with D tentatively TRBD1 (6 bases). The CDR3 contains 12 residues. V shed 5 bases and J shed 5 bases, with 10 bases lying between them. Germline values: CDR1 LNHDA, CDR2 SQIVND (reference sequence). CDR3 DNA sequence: TGTGCCAGTAGTCCCGCAGGGGACGAGCAGTACTTC. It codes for CASSPAGDEQYF.

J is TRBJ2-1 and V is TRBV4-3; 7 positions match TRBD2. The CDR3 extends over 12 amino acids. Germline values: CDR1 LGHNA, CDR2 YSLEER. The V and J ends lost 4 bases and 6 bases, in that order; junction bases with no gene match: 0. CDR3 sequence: CASSREGNEQFF. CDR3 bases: TGCGCCAGCAGCCGGGAGGGCAATGAGCAGTTCTTC.

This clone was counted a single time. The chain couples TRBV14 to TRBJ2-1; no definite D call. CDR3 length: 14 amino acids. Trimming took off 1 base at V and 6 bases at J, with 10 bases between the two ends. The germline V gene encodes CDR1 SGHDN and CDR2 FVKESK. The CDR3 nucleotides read TGTGCCAGCAGCCAAGTTACGGCCCTCAATGAGCAGTTCTTC. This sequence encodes CASSQVTALNEQFF. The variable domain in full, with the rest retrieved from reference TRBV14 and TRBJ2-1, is EAGVTQFPSHSVIEKGQTVTLRCDPISGHDNLYWYRRVMGKEIKFLLHFVKESKQDESGMPNNRFLAERTGGTYSTLKVQPAELEDSGVYFCASSQVTALNEQFFGPGTRLTVL.

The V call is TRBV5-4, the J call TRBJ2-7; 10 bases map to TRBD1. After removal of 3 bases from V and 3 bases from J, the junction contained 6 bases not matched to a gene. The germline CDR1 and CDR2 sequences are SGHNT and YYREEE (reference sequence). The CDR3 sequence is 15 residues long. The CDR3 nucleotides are TGTGCCAGCAGCTCACCGGGACAGGGGTTCTACGAGCAGTACTTC. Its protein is CASSSPGQGFYEQYF.

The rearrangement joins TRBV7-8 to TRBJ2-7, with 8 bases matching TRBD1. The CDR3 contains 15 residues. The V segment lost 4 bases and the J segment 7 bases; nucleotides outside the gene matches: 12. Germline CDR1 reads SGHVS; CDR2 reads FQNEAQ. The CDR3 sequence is CASSSLRQGPGEQYF. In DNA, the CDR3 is TGTGCCAGCAGCTCACTCAGACAGGGGCCGGGGGAGCAGTACTTC.

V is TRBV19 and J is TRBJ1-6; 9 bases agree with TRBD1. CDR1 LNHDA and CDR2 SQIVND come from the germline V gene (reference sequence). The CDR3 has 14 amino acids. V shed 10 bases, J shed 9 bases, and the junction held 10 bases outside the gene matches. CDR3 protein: CATSQQGAGSPLHF. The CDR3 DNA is TGTGCCACCTCCCAACAGGGGGCAGGTTCACCCCTCCACTTT.

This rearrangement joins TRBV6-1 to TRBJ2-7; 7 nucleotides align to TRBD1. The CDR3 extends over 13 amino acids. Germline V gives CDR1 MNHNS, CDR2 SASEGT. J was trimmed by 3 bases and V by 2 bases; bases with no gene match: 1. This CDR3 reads CASSEYRGYEQYF. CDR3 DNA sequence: TGTGCCAGCAGTGAATACAGGGGCTACGAGCAGTACTTC.

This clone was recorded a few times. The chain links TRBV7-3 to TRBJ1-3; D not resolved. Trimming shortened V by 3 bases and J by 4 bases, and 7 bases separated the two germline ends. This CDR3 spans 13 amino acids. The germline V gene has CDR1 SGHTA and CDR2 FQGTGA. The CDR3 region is CASSFDKGNTIYF. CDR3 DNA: TGTGCCAGCAGCTTCGACAAGGGAAACACCATATATTTT.

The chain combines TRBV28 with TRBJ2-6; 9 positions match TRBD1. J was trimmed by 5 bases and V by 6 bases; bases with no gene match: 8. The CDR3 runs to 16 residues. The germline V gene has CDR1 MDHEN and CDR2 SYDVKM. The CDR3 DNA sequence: TGTGCCAGCAGCAGCGACAGGGGGGAGCGGGCCAACGTCCTGACTTTC. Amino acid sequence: CASSSDRGERANVLTF.

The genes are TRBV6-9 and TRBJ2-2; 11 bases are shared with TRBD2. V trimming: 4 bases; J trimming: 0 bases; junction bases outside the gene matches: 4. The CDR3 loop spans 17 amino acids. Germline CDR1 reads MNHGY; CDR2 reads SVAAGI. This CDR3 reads CASSWGLADPNTGELFF. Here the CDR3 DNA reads TGTGCCAGCAGTTGGGGACTAGCGGACCCGAACACCGGGGAGCTGTTTTTT.

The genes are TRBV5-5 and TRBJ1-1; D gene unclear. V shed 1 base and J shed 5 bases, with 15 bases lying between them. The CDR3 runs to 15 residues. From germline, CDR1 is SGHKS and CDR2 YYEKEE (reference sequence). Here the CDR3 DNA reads TGTGCCAGCAGCTTGAGCTGGGCCAGTGGGACTGAAGCTTTCTTT. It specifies CASSLSWASGTEAFF. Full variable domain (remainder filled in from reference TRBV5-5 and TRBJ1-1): DAGVTQSPTHLIKTRGQQVTLRCSPISGHKSVSWYQQVLGQGPQFIFQYYEKEERGRGNFPDRFSARQFPNYSSELNVNALLLGDSALYLCASSLSWASGTEAFFGQGTRLTVV.

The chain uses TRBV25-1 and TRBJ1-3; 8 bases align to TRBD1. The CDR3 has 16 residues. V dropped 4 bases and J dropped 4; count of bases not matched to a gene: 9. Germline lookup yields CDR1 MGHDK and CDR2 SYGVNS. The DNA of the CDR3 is TGTGCCAGCAGTGCCTTCGGACAGGGTACGGGAAACACCATATATTTT. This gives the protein CASSAFGQGTGNTIYF.

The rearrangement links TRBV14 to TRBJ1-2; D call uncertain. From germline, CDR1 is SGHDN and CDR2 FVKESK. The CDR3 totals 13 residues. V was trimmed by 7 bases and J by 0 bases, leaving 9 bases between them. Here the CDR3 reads CASTYGPNYGYTF. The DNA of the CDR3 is TGTGCCAGCACTTACGGGCCTAACTATGGCTACACCTTC.

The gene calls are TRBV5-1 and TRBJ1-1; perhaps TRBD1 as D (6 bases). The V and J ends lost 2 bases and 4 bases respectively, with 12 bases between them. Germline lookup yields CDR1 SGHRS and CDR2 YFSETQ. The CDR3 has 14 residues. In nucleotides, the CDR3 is TGCGCCAGCAGCTTAACACAGGGTATCACTGAAGCTTTCTTT. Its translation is CASSLTQGITEAFF.

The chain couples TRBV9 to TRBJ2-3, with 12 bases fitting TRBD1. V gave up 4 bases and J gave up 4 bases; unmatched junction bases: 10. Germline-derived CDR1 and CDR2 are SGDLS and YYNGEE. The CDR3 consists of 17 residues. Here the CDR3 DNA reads TGTGCCAGCAGCCGCGGGGGACAGGGGGCTTTGCCAGATACGCAGTATTTT. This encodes CASSRGGQGALPDTQYF.

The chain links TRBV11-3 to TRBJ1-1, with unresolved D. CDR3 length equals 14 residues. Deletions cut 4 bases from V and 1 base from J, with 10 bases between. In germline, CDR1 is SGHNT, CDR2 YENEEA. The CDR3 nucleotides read TGTGCCAGCAGCTCCCGGACGGGGAACACTGAAGCTTTCTTT. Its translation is CASSSRTGNTEAFF.